This TCR beta chain is drawn from a study of regulatory T cells in long-lasting Graves disease. Arm-PCR with iRepertoire HTBI primers amplified the CDR3 regions for these TCR beta libraries. In TCRdb, the multiplex PCR reads were re-called with MiXCR into one record per CDR3 protein. The data contain about 460,000 distinct CDR3 sequences, 22% of them singletons. Study observations and caveats: Persistent patients shared some 2,900 public clonotypes among themselves. Newly diagnosed patients shared fewer, at 900 to 1,000.

V shed 5 bases and J shed 3 bases, with 16 bases lying between them. The CDR3 is 15 amino acids. Germline V CDR1 and CDR2: SGHAT, FQDESV (reference sequence). This clonotype was counted many times. Its antigen is as yet unknown. The time point: persistent/refractory GD, antithyroid drugs over 5 years with positive TRAb. There was RNA extracted from PBMCs, and the TCR library was made from it. This clonotype was obtained from a female donor with Graves disease. The material was peripheral blood mononuclear cells (PBMCs), obtained when the disease was refractory, from a patient treated with antithyroid drugs. The chain recombines TRBV11-1 with TRBJ1-1; no definite D call. CDR3 region: CASSPPPPPDTEAFF. The DNA of the CDR3 is TGTGCCAGCAGCCCACCCCCGCCTCCCGACACTGAAGCTTTCTTT. The variable domain in full, completed from reference TRBV11-1 and TRBJ1-1, reads EAEVAQSPRYKITEKSQAVAFWCDPISGHATLYWYRQILGQGPELLVQFQDESVVDDSQLPKDRFSAERLKGVDSTLKIQPAELGDSAMYLCASSPPPPPDTEAFFGQGTRLTVV.